What follows are 28 T cell receptor beta chains derived from one specimen sequenced in a study of cytomegalovirus exposure and HLA in healthy donors. The PCR was carried out with 60 Vbeta primers and 13 Jbeta primers. Repertoires were generated with immunoSEQ multiplex PCR, while TCRdb's copy carries only in-frame clones and drops some. This sample has approximately 190,000 clones, with approximately 78% found just once. The specimen sequenced was PBMCs. These receptors all stem from a woman aged 50 to 60 in good health and CMV-seropositive.

The gene calls are TRBV10-3 and TRBJ1-4, with 8 bases that match TRBD1. Per the germline V gene, CDR1 is ENHRY and CDR2 is SYGVKD. This CDR3 region has 15 residues. V lost 1 base, J lost 8 bases, and 6 bases stayed unmatched. The CDR3 protein is CAISEFGQGEEKLFF. DNA of the CDR3: TGTGCCATCAGTGAGTTTGGACAGGGAGAGGAAAAACTGTTTTTT.

The genes are TRBV6-1 and TRBJ2-6; D remains ambiguous. CDR1 and CDR2 from the germline V gene are MNHNS and SASEGT. The CDR3 has 14 residues. With 10 bases removed from V and 3 bases from J, the gap between germline ends came to 13 bases. The CDR3, as DNA: TGTGCCATTTCATTCCGAGGTGGGGCCAACGTCCTGACTTTC. This translates into CAISFRGGANVLTF.

As regards this clone: Within the sample, other DNA sequences also encode this same CDR3. This rearrangement joins TRBV18 to TRBJ2-1; perhaps TRBD1 as D (6 bases). The V and J ends lost 3 bases and 7 bases respectively, with 7 bases between them. CDR3 length: 12 amino acids. Germline CDR1 reads KGHSH; CDR2 reads LQKENI. CDR3 bases: TGTGCCAGCTCACCCCAGGGGAATGAGCAGTTCTTC. This encodes CASSPQGNEQFF.

The chain uses TRBV5-1 and TRBJ1-1; D gene ambiguous. CDR3 length equals 13 residues. Looked up from germline, CDR1 is SGHRS and CDR2 is YFSETQ. V lost 6 bases to trimming and J lost 6 bases, with 15 bases between them. The CDR3: CASTAGLSSEAFF. In nucleotides, the CDR3 is TGCGCCAGCACCGCGGGCCTTTCTTCTGAAGCTTTCTTT.

This clone was recorded once. The junction does not match germline at one end; this may be a read error. This chain links TRBV9 with TRBJ2-2, with 8 bases lining up with TRBD2. The germline V gene encodes CDR1 SGDLS and CDR2 YYNGEE. The CDR3 has 17 residues. The CDR3: CASSVVGDYLIGGELLF. The CDR3 DNA sequence: TGTGCCAGCAGCGTAGTGGGGGACTACCTCATCGGGGGGGAGCTGCTTTTT.

The genes are TRBV11-3 and TRBJ2-3; D may be TRBD2 (6 bases). The germline V and J ends were trimmed by 5 bases and 3 bases, with 12 bases remaining between them. The CDR3 contains 14 residues. Germline V gives CDR1 SGHNT, CDR2 YENEEA. CDR3 residues: CASSRGRGTDTQYF. As DNA, the CDR3 is TGTGCCAGCAGCCGAGGGCGGGGAACAGATACGCAGTATTTT.

The chain employs TRBV28 and TRBJ2-7; possibly TRBD1 for D (5 bases). This CDR3 has 14 residues. Between the trimmed V and J ends, which lost 10 bases and 1 base, there was a span of 17 bases. Germline V gives CDR1 MDHEN, CDR2 SYDVKM. CDR3 DNA sequence: TGTGCCACCTCGCCAGCAGGGCTATCCTACGAGCAGTACTTC. Its protein is CATSPAGLSYEQYF.

V usage is TRBV15 and J usage is TRBJ1-1, with unresolved D. This CDR3 contains 12 residues. V was cut by 0 bases and J by 7 bases, with 6 bases left in between. Germline V gene lookup returns CDR1 LNHNV and CDR2 YYDKDF (reference sequence). The CDR3 DNA is TGTGCCACCAGCAGAGATCAGTTTGAAGCTTTCTTT. Protein product: CATSRDQFEAFF.

The chain links TRBV28 to TRBJ2-5, with 8 nucleotides matching TRBD1. The CDR3 sequence is 16 residues long. The V segment lost 2 bases and the J segment 0 bases; nucleotides outside the gene matches: 5. The germline V gene encodes CDR1 MDHEN and CDR2 SYDVKM. CDR3: CASSLMQGANQETQYF. The CDR3, as DNA: TGTGCCAGCAGTTTAATGCAGGGGGCTAACCAAGAGACCCAGTACTTC.

The chain has TRBV5-6 and TRBJ1-6, with 8 positions matching TRBD1. The germline CDR1 and CDR2 sequences are SGHDT and YYEEEE. With V trimmed by 2 bases and J by 8 bases, 6 bases remained unmatched. The CDR3 has 15 amino acids. The CDR3 DNA reads TGTGCCAGCAGCTTAATAGACAGGGGATATTCACCCCTCCACTTT. It yields the protein CASSLIDRGYSPLHF.

The V call is TRBV18, the J call TRBJ2-7; 7 positions match TRBD1. Losses at the gene ends were 2 bases for V and 4 bases for J; bases not matched to a gene: 8. The V gene's germline CDR1 is KGHSH and CDR2 LQKENI. The CDR3 consists of 15 residues. The CDR3 protein is CASSPVEGARYEQYF. DNA for the CDR3: TGTGCCAGCTCACCAGTAGAGGGGGCGCGATACGAGCAGTACTTC.

The CDR3 reads CASSTTSGSYEQYF. In nucleotides, the CDR3 is TGTGCCAGCAGCACCACTAGCGGCTCCTACGAGCAGTACTTC. V gene TRBV2 combines with J gene TRBJ2-7; 8 nucleotides line up with TRBD2. The V segment lost 6 bases and the J segment 0 bases; nucleotides outside the gene matches: 4. The germline V gene encodes CDR1 SNHLY and CDR2 FYNNEI. CDR3 length equals 14 residues.

The J gene is TRBJ1-4, the V gene TRBV5-8; TRBD1 aligns across 11 bases. Losses at the gene ends were 2 bases for V and 8 bases for J; bases not matched to a gene: 5. The germline CDR1 and CDR2 sequences are SGHTS and YDEGEE. CDR3 length: 15 amino acids. CDR3 in DNA: TGTGCCAGCAGCTTCGGGGACAGGGGGATGGAAAAACTGTTTTTT. Translating it yields CASSFGDRGMEKLFF.

The chain uses TRBV7-2 and TRBJ2-7, with TRBD1 matching 12 bases. This CDR3 is built from 15 residues. Trimming took 5 bases from V and 2 from J; bases not matched to a gene: 4. CDR1 and CDR2 from the germline V gene are SGHTA and FQGNSA. CDR3 amino acids: CASSRGTGGTYEQYF. The CDR3 DNA sequence: TGTGCCAGCAGCCGAGGGACAGGGGGCACCTACGAGCAGTACTTC.

CDR3 sequence reads: CASRRGQSYEQYF. DNA for the CDR3: TGTGCCAGCAGGAGGGGACAGTCCTACGAGCAGTACTTC. The V call is TRBV6-1, the J call TRBJ2-7; 7 bases match TRBD1. The CDR3 consists of 13 residues. V lost 6 bases to trimming and J lost 1 base; unmatched junction nucleotides: 3. Germline V CDR1 and CDR2: MNHNS, SASEGT.

The chain is built from TRBV28 and TRBJ1-6; TRBD1 aligns across 7 bases. V lost 8 bases, J lost 8 bases, and 9 bases stayed unmatched. CDR1 is MDHEN and CDR2 is SYDVKM in the germline V gene. The CDR3 length is 14 residues. CDR3 bases: TGTGCCAGCGGACCAGGGACAGAATATTCACCCCTCCACTTT. Translating it yields CASGPGTEYSPLHF.

The table lists this clone with a few counts. This chain connects TRBV5-6 to TRBJ1-2; D call uncertain. Trimming pared 0 bases from V and 0 bases from J, leaving 9 bases between. Per the germline V gene, CDR1 is SGHDT and CDR2 is YYEEEE. This CDR3 has 15 residues. CDR3 nucleotide sequence: TGTGCCAGCAGCTTGGTGAGTGGAGCTAACTATGGCTACACCTTC. Residues: CASSLVSGANYGYTF.

The chain links TRBV28 to TRBJ1-2; 10 bases fit TRBD1. The V gene's germline CDR1 is MDHEN and CDR2 SYDVKM. CDR3 length equals 15 residues. V lost 5 bases to trimming and J lost 2 bases; unmatched junction nucleotides: 5. The CDR3 sequence: CASSRPGQGNYGYTF. The CDR3 DNA follows: TGTGCCAGCAGTCGACCGGGACAGGGGAACTATGGCTACACCTTC.

The CDR3 DNA reads as TGCGCCAGCACCACTGGGGGGGAAAACATTCAGTACTTC. Protein sequence: CASTTGGENIQYF. This chain joins TRBV5-1 and TRBJ2-4; 7 bases are a match to TRBD2. Germline CDR1 is SGHRS and CDR2 is YFSETQ. Trimming removed 6 bases from V and 5 bases from J; junction bases left unmatched: 5. This CDR3 is built from 13 residues.

This clone appeared a few times. The chain couples TRBV28 to TRBJ2-1, with 10 positions matching TRBD2. The CDR3 runs 19 residues. The germline gives CDR1 MDHEN, CDR2 SYDVKM. V shed 6 bases and J 3 bases; nucleotides not matched to a gene: 17. CDR3 DNA: TGTGCCAGCAGGCCTAGAGGGGGGGGGAGCGGGAGGGTCTACAATGAGCAGTTCTTC. It specifies CASRPRGGGSGRVYNEQFF.

The rearrangement links TRBV13 to TRBJ2-3; TRBD2 aligns across 14 bases. CDR1 and CDR2 (germline): PRHDT, FYEKMQ (reference sequence). V shed 1 base and J 2 bases; nucleotides not matched to a gene: 2. This CDR3 comprises 17 residues. CDR3 DNA: TGTGCCAGCAGCTTAGTGGGACTAGCGGGGGTCACAGATACGCAGTATTTT. Protein: CASSLVGLAGVTDTQYF.

J is TRBJ1-2 and V is TRBV10-3; 7 bases fit TRBD1. Looked up from germline, CDR1 is ENHRY and CDR2 is SYGVKD. The junction had 13 bases not matched to a gene; V was cut back by 8 bases and J by 1 base. The CDR3 is made up of 16 amino acids. CDR3 sequence: CAIDKAGGDFNYGYTF. The CDR3 region has the DNA TGTGCCATCGACAAGGCAGGGGGTGATTTTAACTATGGCTACACCTTC.

The sample holds a few counts of this clone. The chain links TRBV28 to TRBJ1-2, with a tentative D call TRBD1 (6 bases). Trimming removed 1 base from V and 8 bases from J, with 14 bases in between. Germline V gene sequence: CDR1 MDHEN, CDR2 SYDVKM. This CDR3 is 14 amino acids long. The CDR3 here is CASSLLAGAKGYTF. CDR3 sequence (DNA): TGTGCCAGCAGTTTATTGGCGGGGGCTAAAGGCTACACCTTC.

This sequence joins TRBV6-5 and TRBJ2-7; a possible D gene is TRBD2 (6 bases). The CDR3 length is 14 residues. The V gene lost 5 bases and the J gene lost 0 bases, with 11 bases spanning the gap. The germline gives CDR1 MNHEY, CDR2 SVGAGI. The CDR3 loop is CASSRSDYSYEQYF. For the CDR3, the DNA is TGTGCCAGCAGTCGTTCGGACTACTCCTACGAGCAGTACTTC.

The genes are TRBV1 and TRBJ2-1; the table's D gene call, TRBD2, was not cross checked with the DNA. TRBV1 is a listed pseudogene. The CDR3 loop spans 21 amino acids. The CDR3 nucleotides read TGCACCAGCAGCCTAAAAATGGGGAGACTAGCGGGAGGTTTGTCCTACAATGAGCAGTTCTTC. This gives the protein CTSSLKMGRLAGGLSYNEQFF.

This chain connects TRBV5-1 to TRBJ1-1; D is perhaps TRBD1 (5 bases). The CDR3 is 13 residues long. The V gene lost 0 bases and the J gene lost 7 bases, with 10 bases spanning the gap. The germline V gene has CDR1 SGHRS and CDR2 YFSETQ. In nucleotides, the CDR3 is TGCGCCAGCAGCTTGGCCGGGGACTTTGAAGCTTTCTTT. Residues: CASSLAGDFEAFF.

The gene calls are TRBV18 and TRBJ1-2; D uncertain. The CDR3 is made up of 14 amino acids. Per the germline V gene, CDR1 is KGHSH and CDR2 is LQKENI. With 6 bases removed from V and 3 bases from J, the gap between germline ends came to 14 bases. The CDR3 coding sequence is TGTGCCAGCTCCGCTGTTTTGGGAGACTATGGCTACACCTTC. Translated: CASSAVLGDYGYTF.

The rearrangement uses TRBV5-4 and TRBJ1-2, with D tentatively TRBD1 (6 bases). Per the germline V gene, CDR1 is SGHNT and CDR2 is YYREEE (reference sequence). The CDR3 spans 16 residues. The germline V and J ends were trimmed by 4 bases and 0 bases, with 16 bases remaining between them. The CDR3 sequence is CASSAIQGSPNYGYTF. CDR3 DNA sequence: TGTGCCAGCAGCGCCATACAGGGCTCCCCTAACTATGGCTACACCTTC. Filled out from reference TRBV5-4 and TRBJ1-2, the complete variable domain reads ETGVTQSPTHLIKTRGQQVTLRCSSQSGHNTVSWYQQALGQGPQFIFQYYREEENGRGNFPPRFSGLQFPNYSSELNVNALELDDSALYLCASSAIQGSPNYGYTFGSGTRLTVV.